This record covers a single T cell receptor (beta chain). The sample is drawn from a study of CD8+ T cells in alopecia areata. Across the whole study: Treated patients received severity scores based on the percentage of scalp area affected.

The CDR3 extends over 16 amino acids. V shed 6 bases and J 0 bases; nucleotides not matched to a gene: 3. Germline CDR1 is MDHEN and CDR2 is SYDVKM. cDNA prepared by RNA extraction and subsequent reverse transcription served as the template for sequencing. Clones were read by immunoSEQ multiplex PCR, and TCRdb kept only the in-frame ones, dropping some. The repertoire holds 90,000 or so clones, with roughly 45% as singletons. Treatment denoted: oral pan-JAK inhibitor, 5-10 mg twice daily. The clonotype comes from a human donor with alopecia areata. The sample in question was CD8+ T cells sorted from blood, obtained at week 24, from a patient treated with tofacitinib. The J gene is TRBJ2-4, the V gene TRBV28; 12 positions agree with TRBD2. The CDR3 here is CASRGLAGLAKNIQYF. In DNA form, the CDR3 reads TGTGCCAGCAGAGGACTAGCGGGACTAGCCAAAAACATTCAGTACTTC.